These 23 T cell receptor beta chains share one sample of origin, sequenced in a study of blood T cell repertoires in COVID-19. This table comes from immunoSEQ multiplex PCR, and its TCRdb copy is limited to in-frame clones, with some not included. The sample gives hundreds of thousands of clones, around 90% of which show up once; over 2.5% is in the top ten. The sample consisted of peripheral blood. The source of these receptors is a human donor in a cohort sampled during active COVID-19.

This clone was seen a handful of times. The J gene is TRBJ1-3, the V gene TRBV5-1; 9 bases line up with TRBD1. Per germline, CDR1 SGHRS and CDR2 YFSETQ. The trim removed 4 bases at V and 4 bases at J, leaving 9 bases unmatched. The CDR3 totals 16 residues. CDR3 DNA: TGCGCCAGCAGCCGTACAGGGGGCCCGCTAGGAAACACCATATATTTT. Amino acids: CASSRTGGPLGNTIYF. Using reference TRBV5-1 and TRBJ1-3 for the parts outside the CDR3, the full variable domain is KAGVTQTPRYLIKTRGQQVTLSCSPISGHRSVSWYQQTPGQGLQFLFEYFSETQRNKGNFPGRFSGRQFSNSRSEMNVSTLELGDSALYLCASSRTGGPLGNTIYFGEGSWLTVV.

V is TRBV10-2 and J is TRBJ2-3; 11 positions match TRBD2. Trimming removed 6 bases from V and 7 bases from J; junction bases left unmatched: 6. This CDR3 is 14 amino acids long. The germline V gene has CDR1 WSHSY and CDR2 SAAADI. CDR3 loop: CASSTGTSGNTQYF. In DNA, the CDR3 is TGCGCCAGCAGCACCGGGACTAGCGGAAATACGCAGTATTTT.

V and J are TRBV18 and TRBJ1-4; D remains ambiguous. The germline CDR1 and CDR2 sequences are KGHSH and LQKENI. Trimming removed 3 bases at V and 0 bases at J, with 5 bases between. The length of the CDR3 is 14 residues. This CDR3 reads CASSPSSTNEKLFF. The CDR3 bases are TGTGCCAGCTCACCCTCTTCAACTAATGAAAAACTGTTTTTT. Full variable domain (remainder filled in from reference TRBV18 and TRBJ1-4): NAGVMQNPRHLVRRRGQEARLRCSPMKGHSHVYWYRQLPEEGLKFMVYLQKENIIDESGMPKERFSAEFPKEGPSILRIQQVVRGDSAAYFCASSPSSTNEKLFFGSGTQLSVL.

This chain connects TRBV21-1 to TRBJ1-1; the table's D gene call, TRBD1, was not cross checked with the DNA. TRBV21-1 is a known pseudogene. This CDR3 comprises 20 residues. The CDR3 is CASSKTKHRGSIGGSTEAFF. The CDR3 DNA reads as TGTGCCAGCAGCAAGACCAAGCACAGGGGTTCTATAGGAGGATCCACTGAAGCTTTCTTT.

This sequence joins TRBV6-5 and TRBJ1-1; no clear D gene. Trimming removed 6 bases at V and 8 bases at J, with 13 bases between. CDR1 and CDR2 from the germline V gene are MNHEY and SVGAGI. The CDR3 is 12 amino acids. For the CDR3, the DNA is TGTGCCAGCAGACTAGGAGGATCGGAAGCTTTCTTT. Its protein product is CASRLGGSEAFF.

CDR3 nucleotides: TGTGCCATCAGTGAGCCCCGACAGGGTAACGAGCAGTACTTC. Protein product: CAISEPRQGNEQYF. The J gene is TRBJ2-7, the V gene TRBV10-3; TRBD1 aligns across 7 bases. Trimming at V came to 2 bases and at J to 5 bases, leaving 6 bases not matched to a gene. The CDR3 spans 14 residues. Germline CDR1 reads ENHRY; CDR2 reads SYGVKD.

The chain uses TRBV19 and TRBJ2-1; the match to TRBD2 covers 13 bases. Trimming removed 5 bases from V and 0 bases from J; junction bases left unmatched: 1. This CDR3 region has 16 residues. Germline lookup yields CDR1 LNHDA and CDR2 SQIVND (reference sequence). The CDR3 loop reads CASSRTSGGSYNEQFF. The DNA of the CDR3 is TGTGCCAGTAGTCGGACTAGCGGGGGCTCCTACAATGAGCAGTTCTTC.

The CDR3 protein is CASSQQGDTQYF. The CDR3 nucleotides are TGTGCCAGCAGCCAACAGGGGGATACGCAGTATTTT. The J gene is TRBJ2-3, the V gene TRBV13; 7 bases line up with TRBD1. The CDR3 covers 12 residues. Per the germline V gene, CDR1 is PRHDT and CDR2 is FYEKMQ (reference sequence). After removal of 5 bases from V and 6 bases from J, the junction contained 2 bases not matched to a gene.

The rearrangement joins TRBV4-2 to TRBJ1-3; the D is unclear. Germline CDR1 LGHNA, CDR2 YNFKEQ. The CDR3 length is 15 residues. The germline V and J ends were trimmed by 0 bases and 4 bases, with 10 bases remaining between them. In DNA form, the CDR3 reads TGTGCCAGCAGCCAAGAATTGAGGCCGGGAAACACCATATATTTT. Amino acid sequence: CASSQELRPGNTIYF.

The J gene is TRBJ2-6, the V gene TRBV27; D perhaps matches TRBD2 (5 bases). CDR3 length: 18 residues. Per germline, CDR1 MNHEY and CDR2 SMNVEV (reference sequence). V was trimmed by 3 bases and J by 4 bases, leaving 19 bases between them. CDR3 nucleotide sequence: TGTGCCAGCAGTTTTGATCGGCCGTGGACGGGGGGGGCCAACGTCCTGACTTTC. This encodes CASSFDRPWTGGANVLTF.

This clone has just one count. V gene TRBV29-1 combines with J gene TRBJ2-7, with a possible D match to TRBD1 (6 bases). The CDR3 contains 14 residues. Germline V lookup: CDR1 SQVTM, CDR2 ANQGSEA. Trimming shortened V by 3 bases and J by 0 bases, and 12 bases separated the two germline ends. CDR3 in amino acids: CSVDPGDSSYEQYF. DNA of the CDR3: TGCAGCGTTGACCCAGGGGATAGCTCCTACGAGCAGTACTTC.

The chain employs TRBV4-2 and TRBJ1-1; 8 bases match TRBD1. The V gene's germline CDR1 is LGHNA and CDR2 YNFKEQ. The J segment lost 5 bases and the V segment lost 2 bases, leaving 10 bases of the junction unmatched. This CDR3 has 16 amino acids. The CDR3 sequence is CASSQIGHRGGTEAFF. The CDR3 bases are TGTGCCAGCAGCCAAATCGGGCACAGGGGGGGAACTGAAGCTTTCTTT.

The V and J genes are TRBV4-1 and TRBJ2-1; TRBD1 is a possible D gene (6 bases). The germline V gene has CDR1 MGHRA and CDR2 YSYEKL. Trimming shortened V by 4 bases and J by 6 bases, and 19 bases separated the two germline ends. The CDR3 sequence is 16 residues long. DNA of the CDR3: TGCGCCAGCAGCCTTTCGGCTACGCAGGGGAGCAATGAGCAGTTCTTC. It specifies CASSLSATQGSNEQFF.

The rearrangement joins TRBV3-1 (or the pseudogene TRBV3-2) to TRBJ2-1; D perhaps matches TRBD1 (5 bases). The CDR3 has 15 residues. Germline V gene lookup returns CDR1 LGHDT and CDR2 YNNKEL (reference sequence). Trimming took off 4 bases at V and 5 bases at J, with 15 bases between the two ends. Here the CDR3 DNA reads TGTGCCAGCAGCCCGGACACTGGCCAAAACAATGAGCAGTTCTTC. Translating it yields CASSPDTGQNNEQFF.

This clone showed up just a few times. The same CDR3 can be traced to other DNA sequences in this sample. CDR3 residues: CASSAGRNTGELFF. The CDR3 nucleotides read TGTGCCAGCAGTGCGGGACGGAACACCGGGGAGCTGTTTTTT. V gene TRBV6-2 or TRBV6-3 combines with J gene TRBJ2-2, with D tentatively TRBD2 (6 bases). The germline V gene encodes CDR1 MNHEY and CDR2 SVGEGT. V lost 5 bases, J lost 1 base, and 8 bases lay in between. The CDR3 runs to 14 residues.

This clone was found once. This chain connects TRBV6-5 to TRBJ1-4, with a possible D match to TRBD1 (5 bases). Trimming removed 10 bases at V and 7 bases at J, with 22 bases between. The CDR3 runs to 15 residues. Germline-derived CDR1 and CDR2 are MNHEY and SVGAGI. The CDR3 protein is CATPLVEDDSEKLFF. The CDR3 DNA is TGTGCCACCCCCCTTGTGGAAGACGACAGTGAAAAACTGTTTTTT.

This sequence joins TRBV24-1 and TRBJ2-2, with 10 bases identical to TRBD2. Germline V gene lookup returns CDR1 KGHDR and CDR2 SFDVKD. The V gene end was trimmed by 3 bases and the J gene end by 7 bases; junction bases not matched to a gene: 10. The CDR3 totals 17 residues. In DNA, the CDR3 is TGTGCCACCAGTGATAAGAGAGCGGGAGGGCCGGTCGGGGAGCTGTTTTTT. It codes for CATSDKRAGGPVGELFF.

In DNA form, the CDR3 reads TGTGCCAGCACCACGCGCGGGTCCTACAATGAGCAGTTCTTC. Protein sequence: CASTTRGSYNEQFF. V and J are TRBV7-2 and TRBJ2-1; D is possibly TRBD2 (5 bases). Trimming took off 7 bases at V and 1 base at J, with 11 bases between the two ends. Germline V gene sequence: CDR1 SGHTA, CDR2 FQGNSA. The CDR3 has 14 amino acids.

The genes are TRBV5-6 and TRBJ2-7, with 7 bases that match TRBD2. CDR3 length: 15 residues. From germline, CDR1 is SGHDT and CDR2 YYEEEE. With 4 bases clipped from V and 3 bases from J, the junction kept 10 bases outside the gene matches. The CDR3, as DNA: TGTGCCAGCAGCGATAGCGGCGGGGGAGGCTACGAGCAGTACTTC. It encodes CASSDSGGGGYEQYF.

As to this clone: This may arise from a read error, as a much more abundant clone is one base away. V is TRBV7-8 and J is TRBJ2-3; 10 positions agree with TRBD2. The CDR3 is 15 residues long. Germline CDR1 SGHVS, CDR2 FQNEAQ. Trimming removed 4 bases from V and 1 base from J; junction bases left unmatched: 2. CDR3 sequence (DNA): TGTGCCAGCAGCTCCGGGACTAGCGGCACAGATACGCAGTATTTT. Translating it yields CASSSGTSGTDTQYF.

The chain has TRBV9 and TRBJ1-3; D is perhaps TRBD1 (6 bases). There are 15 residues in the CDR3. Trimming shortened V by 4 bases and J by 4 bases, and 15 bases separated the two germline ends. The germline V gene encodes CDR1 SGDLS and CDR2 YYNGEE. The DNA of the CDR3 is TGTGCCAGCAGCTCAACAGGGCTTGGGGGAAACACCATATATTTT. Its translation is CASSSTGLGGNTIYF.

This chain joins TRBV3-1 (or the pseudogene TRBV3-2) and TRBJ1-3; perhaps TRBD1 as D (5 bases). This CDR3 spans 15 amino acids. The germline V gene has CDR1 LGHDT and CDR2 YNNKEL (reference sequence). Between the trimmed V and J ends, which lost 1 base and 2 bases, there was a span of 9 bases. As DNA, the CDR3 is TGTGCCAGCAGCCAAGGGAGGGGTACTGGAAACACCATATATTTT. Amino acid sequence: CASSQGRGTGNTIYF.

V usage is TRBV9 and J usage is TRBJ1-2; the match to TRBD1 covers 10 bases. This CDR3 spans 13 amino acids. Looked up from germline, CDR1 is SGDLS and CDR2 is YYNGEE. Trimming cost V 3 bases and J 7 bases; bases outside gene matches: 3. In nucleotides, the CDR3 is TGTGCCAGCAGCGCCCGGGACAGGGGTGGCTACACCTTC. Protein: CASSARDRGGYTF.